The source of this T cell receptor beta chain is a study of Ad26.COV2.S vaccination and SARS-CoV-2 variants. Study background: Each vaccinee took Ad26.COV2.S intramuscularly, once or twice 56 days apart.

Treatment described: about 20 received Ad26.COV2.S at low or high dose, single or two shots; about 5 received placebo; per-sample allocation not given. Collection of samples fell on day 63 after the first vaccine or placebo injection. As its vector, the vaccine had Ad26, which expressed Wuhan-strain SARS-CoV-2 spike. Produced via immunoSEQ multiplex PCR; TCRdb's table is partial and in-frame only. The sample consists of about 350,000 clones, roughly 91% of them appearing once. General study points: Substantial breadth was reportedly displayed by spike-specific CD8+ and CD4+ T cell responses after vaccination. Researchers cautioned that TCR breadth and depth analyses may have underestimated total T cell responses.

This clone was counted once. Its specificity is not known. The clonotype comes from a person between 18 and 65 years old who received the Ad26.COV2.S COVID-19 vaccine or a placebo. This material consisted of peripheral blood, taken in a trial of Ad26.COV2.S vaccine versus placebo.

For the CDR3, the DNA is TGCGCCAGCAGCTTGGATGGGACAGTAGTCTACGAGCAGTACTTC. This translates into CASSLDGTVVYEQYF. This chain uses TRBV5-1 with TRBJ2-7, with TRBD1 matching over 7 bases. V dropped 0 bases and J dropped 3; count of bases not matched to a gene: 6. Per the germline V gene, CDR1 is SGHRS and CDR2 is YFSETQ. The CDR3 spans 15 residues.